Below, 18 T cell receptor beta chains from the same sample are listed, as sequenced in a study of T cell responses to AZD1222 COVID-19 vaccine. Using immunoSEQ multiplex PCR, the repertoire was profiled, and TCRdb retains in-frame clones only, with some absent. The sample includes approximately 100,000 clones, about 85% of them seen just once. This material consisted of peripheral blood, taken on day 0 of AZD1222 vaccination. The receptors were gathered from an adult in good health.

The genes are TRBV27 and TRBJ2-4, with no clear D. Trimming took 4 bases from V and 0 from J, leaving 4 bases between them. Per the germline V gene, CDR1 is MNHEY and CDR2 is SMNVEV (reference sequence). This CDR3 contains 13 residues. The CDR3 spells CASSSVAKNIQYF. DNA for the CDR3: TGTGCCAGCAGTTCGGTAGCCAAAAACATTCAGTACTTC.

The chain is built from TRBV27 and TRBJ2-7, with 7 bases that match TRBD1. J lost 6 bases, V lost 2 bases, and 4 bases had no gene match. Per the germline V gene, CDR1 is MNHEY and CDR2 is SMNVEV (reference sequence). The CDR3 is 13 residues long. The CDR3 reads CASSLTGTAEQYF. The DNA of the CDR3 is TGTGCCAGCAGTTTAACTGGGACAGCCGAGCAGTACTTC.

The V gene is TRBV19, the J gene TRBJ1-5, with a tentative D call TRBD1 (6 bases). V was shortened by 6 bases and J by 0 bases, with 18 bases between the two germline ends. The CDR3 totals 17 residues. CDR1 LNHDA and CDR2 SQIVND come from the germline V gene (reference sequence). CDR3 nucleotide sequence: TGTGCCAGTAGCAGCCTGGACAGTGTGTATAGCAATCAGCCCCAGCATTTT. This encodes CASSSLDSVYSNQPQHF. Full variable domain (remainder filled in from reference TRBV19 and TRBJ1-5): DGGITQSPKYLFRKEGQNVTLSCEQNLNHDAMYWYRQDPGQGLRLIYYSQIVNDFQKGDIAEGYSVSREKKESFPLTVTSAQKNPTAFYLCASSSLDSVYSNQPQHFGDGTRLSIL.

A note on this clone: Other nucleotide sequences from this sample produce the same CDR3. The genes are TRBV28 and TRBJ1-5; D is unresolved. This CDR3 is built from 12 residues. Germline loops: CDR1 MDHEN, CDR2 SYDVKM. Trimming cost V 5 bases and J 6 bases, with 8 bases left between them. The CDR3: CASSSPPQPQHF. In DNA form, the CDR3 reads TGTGCCAGCAGTAGCCCTCCTCAGCCCCAGCATTTT.

The chain links TRBV27 to TRBJ2-3, with 10 bases identical to TRBD1. CDR1 is MNHEY, CDR2 SMNVEV, per germline (reference sequence). V lost 11 bases, J lost 9 bases, and 8 bases stayed unmatched. The CDR3 runs 12 residues. The DNA of the CDR3 is TGTGCCTGCGGGACAGGGGACCGCACGCAGTATTTT. It encodes CACGTGDRTQYF.

This chain joins TRBV30 and TRBJ1-1; D remains unclear. The germline V and J ends were trimmed by 3 bases and 5 bases, with 13 bases remaining between them. This CDR3 has 13 residues. Germline loops: CDR1 GTSNPN, CDR2 SVGIG (reference sequence). CDR3 DNA sequence: TGTGCCTGGAGCGCGGGGTCGGAGACTGAAGCTTTCTTT. Amino acid sequence: CAWSAGSETEAFF.

The chain employs TRBV7-8 and TRBJ2-1, with unresolved D. Germline lookup yields CDR1 SGHVS and CDR2 FQNEAQ. Trimming removed 5 bases at V and 12 bases at J, with 14 bases between. There are 12 residues in the CDR3. The CDR3 reads CASSPYSSVQFF. The CDR3 DNA reads as TGTGCCAGCAGCCCCTACTCCTCAGTGCAGTTCTTC.

The gene calls are TRBV20-1 and TRBJ2-1, with a weak D call TRBD2 (6 bases). Germline V lookup: CDR1 DFQATT, CDR2 SNEGSKA (reference sequence). Trimming removed 3 bases at V and 7 bases at J, with 16 bases between. The CDR3 length is 14 residues. CDR3 region: CSASTLPGGNEQFF. As DNA, the CDR3 is TGCAGTGCTAGTACCCTACCAGGAGGGAATGAGCAGTTCTTC.

This clone was picked up many times. The V and J genes are TRBV6-5 and TRBJ2-7; 7 nucleotides line up with TRBD1. From germline, CDR1 is MNHEY and CDR2 SVGAGI. The junction had 7 bases not matched to a gene; V was cut back by 6 bases and J by 5 bases. This CDR3 has 13 amino acids. CDR3 nucleotides: TGTGCCAGCAGCCGTTCAGGGGGTGACGAGCAGTACTTC. Protein product: CASSRSGGDEQYF.

The rearrangement uses TRBV20-1 and TRBJ1-2; perhaps TRBD1 as D (6 bases). V gave up 3 bases and J gave up 8 bases, with 19 bases separating them. This CDR3 is 14 amino acids long. Germline loops: CDR1 DFQATT, CDR2 SNEGSKA (reference sequence). CDR3 DNA: TGCAGTGCTAGTAATACAGGGAATATGGTGGGCTACACCTTC. It encodes CSASNTGNMVGYTF.

The chain joins TRBV29-1 to TRBJ2-7; TRBD2 is a possible D gene (6 bases). CDR1 is SQVTM, CDR2 ANQGSEA, per germline. The CDR3 is 14 amino acids. Between the trimmed V and J ends, which lost 7 bases and 0 bases, there was a span of 16 bases. The CDR3 sequence: CSGLVADYSYEQYF. CDR3 coding DNA: TGCAGCGGTTTAGTAGCGGACTACTCCTACGAGCAGTACTTC.

This clone was detected a few times. The chain carries TRBV5-1 and TRBJ2-7, with a possible D match to TRBD1 (6 bases). CDR1 SGHRS and CDR2 YFSETQ come from the germline V gene. The V and J ends lost 2 bases and 6 bases respectively, with 12 bases between them. This CDR3 comprises 13 residues. The CDR3 DNA follows: TGCGCCAGCAGCTTTAGTCAGGGGTCCGAGCAGTACTTC. It specifies CASSFSQGSEQYF.

This sequence joins TRBV11-2 and TRBJ2-7; TRBD1 might be the D (6 bases). V was pared by 5 bases and J by 4 bases, with 9 bases between. Germline values: CDR1 SGHAT, CDR2 FQNNGV. CDR3 size: 12 residues. The CDR3 nucleotides are TGTGCCAGCAGCCCACAGGGTTACGAGCAGTACTTC. Its protein is CASSPQGYEQYF.

The chain couples TRBV19 to TRBJ1-5; no clear D gene. Trimming shortened V by 4 bases and J by 3 bases, and 7 bases separated the two germline ends. CDR1 is LNHDA and CDR2 is SQIVND in the germline V gene (reference sequence). This CDR3 has 13 residues. The CDR3: CASSRQDNQPQHF. In nucleotides, the CDR3 is TGTGCCAGTAGTAGGCAGGACAATCAGCCCCAGCATTTT. Using reference TRBV19 and TRBJ1-5 for the parts outside the CDR3, the full variable domain is DGGITQSPKYLFRKEGQNVTLSCEQNLNHDAMYWYRQDPGQGLRLIYYSQIVNDFQKGDIAEGYSVSREKKESFPLTVTSAQKNPTAFYLCASSRQDNQPQHFGDGTRLSIL.

This rearrangement joins TRBV19 to TRBJ1-6, with TRBD1 matching 9 bases. The CDR3 consists of 13 residues. The J segment lost 10 bases and the V segment lost 8 bases, leaving 6 bases of the junction unmatched. CDR1 and CDR2 (germline): LNHDA, SQIVND (reference sequence). The CDR3 protein is CASGTGPSSPLHF. The CDR3, as DNA: TGTGCCAGTGGGACAGGGCCCAGCTCACCCCTCCACTTT.

The rearrangement joins TRBV14 to TRBJ2-3; D is unclear. V was pared by 3 bases and J by 0 bases, with 10 bases between. The germline gives CDR1 SGHDN, CDR2 FVKESK. The CDR3 totals 15 residues. CDR3 coding DNA: TGTGCCAGCAGCCATTTACCCGCTAGCACAGATACGCAGTATTTT. This translates into CASSHLPASTDTQYF.

V and J are TRBV28 and TRBJ2-1; D possibly corresponds to TRBD1 (6 bases). Germline CDR1 and CDR2: MDHEN and SYDVKM. V was clipped by 6 bases and J by 5 bases, with 17 bases between them. CDR3 length equals 15 residues. The DNA for the CDR3 is TGTGCCAGCAGCCTCACGGGACACCTAAACAATGAGCAGTTCTTC. This codes for CASSLTGHLNNEQFF.

The rearrangement links TRBV7-9 to TRBJ1-3; D gene uncertain. V gave up 3 bases and J gave up 0 bases, with 9 bases separating them. The germline CDR1 and CDR2 sequences are SEHNR and FQNEAQ (reference sequence). This CDR3 is 15 amino acids long. The CDR3 is CASSFYESSGNTIYF. DNA of the CDR3: TGTGCCAGCAGCTTCTACGAAAGCTCTGGAAACACCATATATTTT.